The clone carrying this T cell receptor beta chain appeared a single time. This record belongs to a study of blood T cell repertoires in COVID-19. Study summary: There were acute and convalescent COVID-19 samples, and they came from the United States, Italy and Spain. Sample material is recorded as cDNA or gDNA derived from T cells, B-cell-depleted T cells, or PBMCs.

In the original workflow: Amplification of reference gene primers was used by the study to estimate nucleated cell counts. Clones were sequenced by immunoSEQ multiplex PCR, and TCRdb holds only the in-frame ones, with some missing. Clone size and the V and J calls come from that table; the DNA yielded D and trimming. Of about 140,000 clones listed, approximately 84% are singletons. This CDR3 has 13 residues. Trimming removed 3 bases at V and 7 bases at J, with 13 bases between. Per the germline V gene, CDR1 is KGHSH and CDR2 is LQKENI. This receptor was identified in a human donor in a cohort sampled during active COVID-19. The V call is TRBV18, the J call TRBJ2-7; TRBD2 is a possible D gene (6 bases). Material: peripheral blood. The CDR3: CASSPLAGREQYF. For the CDR3, the DNA is TGTGCCAGCTCACCCTTGGCAGGGAGGGAGCAGTACTTC. Looking up the rest from reference TRBV18 and TRBJ2-7 gives the full variable domain: NAGVMQNPRHLVRRRGQEARLRCSPMKGHSHVYWYRQLPEEGLKFMVYLQKENIIDESGMPKERFSAEFPKEGPSILRIQQVVRGDSAAYFCASSPLAGREQYFGPGTRLTVT.